This T cell receptor (beta chain) was profiled in a study of cytomegalovirus exposure and HLA in healthy donors. To note about this clone: Its antigen remains unidentified. An end of the junction differs from the germline gene, which may be a read error.

PCR primers comprised 60 Vbeta and 13 Jbeta primers. Some clones are missing from TCRdb's copy, which holds only in-frame ones; the method was immunoSEQ multiplex PCR. This table has around 160,000 clones, just over 70% appearing once. Study conclusions and caveats: The later analysis indicated that the majority of CMV-associated TCR beta chains appeared HLA-restricted.

This sequence was found in a man younger than 30 in good health and CMV-seropositive. The material sequenced was PBMCs.

The DNA of the CDR3 is TGTGCTAGCAGCCAAGAGAGGCAGTACAACCAGCCCCAGCATTTT. This encodes CASSQERQYNQPQHF. The chain carries TRBV7-7 and TRBJ1-5; D is undetermined. Germline V gene data show CDR1 as SSHAT and CDR2 as FNYEAQ (reference sequence). The CDR3 is 15 amino acids.